This is a list of T cell receptor beta chains from one sample in a study of blood T cell repertoires in COVID-19. Only in-frame clones appear in the TCRdb table, and some are missing; sequencing was by immunoSEQ multiplex PCR. Of more than 90,000 clones listed, around 93% are singletons. The sequenced sample was peripheral blood. These receptors were taken from a man aged 45 to 65 with acute or convalescent COVID-19. CDR3s include the opening cysteine and the closing phenylalanine or tryptophan. D genes are given only for firm matches. For some rows the clone size is stated as once, few or many, or as a class when expanded; others skip it.

TRBV19	-	-	TRBJ1-2	CASSERWGYTF	TGTGCCAGTAGTGAGCGTTGGGGCTACACCTTC
TRBV27	-	TRBD2	TRBJ2-5	CASSVLAGQETQYF	TGTGCCAGCAGCGTACTAGCGGGGCAAGAGACCCAGTACTTC
TRBV28	-	TRBD1	TRBJ2-7	CASSRTGPGEQYF	TGTGCCAGCAGTCGGACAGGGCCGGGCGAGCAGTACTTC
TRBV18	-	-	TRBJ1-1	CASSPAESNTEAFF	TGTGCCAGCTCACCAGCAGAATCGAACACTGAAGCTTTCTTT
TRBV12-3/TRBV12-4	-	-	TRBJ2-7	CASTLGGPYEQYF	TGTGCCAGCACCTTAGGCGGGCCGTACGAGCAGTACTTC
TRBV10-2	few	-	TRBJ1-2	CASNQGLNYGYTF	TGCGCCAGCAATCAGGGCCTTAACTATGGCTACACCTTC
TRBV3-1/TRBV3-2	-	TRBD2	TRBJ2-7	CASSQGGGNEQYF	TGTGCCAGCAGCCAAGGGGGAGGGAACGAGCAGTACTTC
TRBV19	-	-	TRBJ1-4	CASSTRDATNEKLFF	TGTGCCAGTAGTACGCGGGATGCAACTAATGAAAAACTGTTTTTT
TRBV7-2	-	-	TRBJ2-7	CASSLGPGFSYEQYF	TGTGCCAGCAGCTTAGGTCCGGGGTTTTCCTACGAGCAGTACTTC
TRBV7-2	-	-	TRBJ2-3	CASSTSRDTQYF	TGTGCCAGCAGCACCTCCAGAGATACGCAGTATTTT
TRBV18	-	TRBD1	TRBJ1-1	CASSPRDRIMNTEAFF	TGTGCCAGCTCACCCCGGGACAGAATAATGAACACTGAAGCTTTCTTT
TRBV2	once	TRBD1	TRBJ1-2	CASTPGGYGYTF	TGTGCCAGCACACCAGGGGGCTATGGCTACACCTTC
TRBV5-4	-	TRBD2	TRBJ2-7	CASSLVVAGESYEQYF	TGTGCCAGCAGCTTGGTGGTAGCGGGGGAGTCCTACGAGCAGTACTTC
TRBV25-1	-	-	TRBJ1-6	CASRPPGHARRSPLHF	TGTGCCAGCAGGCCCCCGGGACACGCTAGACGGTCACCCCTCCACTTT
TRBV23-1	-	-	TRBJ1-2	CASREQAPYGYTF	TGCGCCAGCCGAGAACAGGCCCCCTATGGCTACACCTTC
TRBV28	once	-	TRBJ1-4	CASSFGTRGEKLFF	TGTGCCAGCAGTTTCGGAACGCGAGGTGAAAAACTGTTTTTT
TRBV19	-	TRBD2	TRBJ2-1	CASSISGGRNNEQFF	TGTGCCAGTAGTATATCGGGGGGTCGTAACAATGAGCAGTTCTTC
TRBV4-2	-	TRBD1	TRBJ1-5	CASSQADTRQGASHLNQPQHF	TGTGCCAGCAGCCAGGCCGATACGAGACAGGGGGCGAGCCACCTCAATCAGCCCCAGCATTTT
TRBV3-1/TRBV3-2	-	-	TRBJ1-4	CASSGYRDVEKLFF	TGTGCCAGCAGCGGTTACAGGGACGTTGAAAAACTGTTTTTT
TRBV7-6	-	TRBD2	TRBJ2-1	CASSKREGAEQFF	TGTGCCAGCAGCAAACGGGAGGGTGCGGAGCAGTTCTTC